Shown below are 10 T cell receptor beta chains from a single sample sequenced in a study of blood T cell repertoires in COVID-19. Profiled with immunoSEQ multiplex PCR; TCRdb holds only in-frame clones, not every one. The data contain around 310,000 clones, around 90% of them singletons. The material sequenced was peripheral blood. The source of these receptors is a woman aged 40 to 50 with COVID-19, enrolled during active disease.

The J gene is TRBJ1-1, the V gene TRBV19, with TRBD1 matching 8 bases. CDR3 length: 15 residues. Germline values: CDR1 LNHDA, CDR2 SQIVND (reference sequence). With V trimmed by 2 bases and J by 1 base, 3 bases remained unmatched. CDR3 amino acids: CASSISGQGNTEAFF. The CDR3 nucleotides read TGTGCCAGTAGTATATCCGGACAGGGGAACACTGAAGCTTTCTTT.

The chain has TRBV7-9 and TRBJ1-5, with TRBD1 as a possible D gene (5 bases). The CDR3 sequence is 17 residues long. Germline V gene lookup returns CDR1 SEHNR and CDR2 FQNEAQ (reference sequence). Trimming pared 5 bases from V and 0 bases from J, leaving 17 bases between. CDR3 coding DNA: TGTGCCAGCAGCCCCCTCGGGGGACCCTATAGCAATCAGCCCCAGCATTTT. This sequence encodes CASSPLGGPYSNQPQHF.

The gene calls are TRBV14 and TRBJ1-1; the D is unclear. This CDR3 contains 15 residues. Trimming took off 6 bases at V and 7 bases at J, with 21 bases between the two ends. Germline assignment: CDR1 SGHDN and CDR2 FVKESK. The CDR3 spells CASSDPARGSLEAFF. The CDR3 DNA is TGTGCCAGCAGTGACCCGGCGCGAGGCAGTCTTGAAGCTTTCTTT.

V usage is TRBV15 and J usage is TRBJ2-6; a weak D match, TRBD1 (5 bases). The CDR3 extends over 16 amino acids. Germline V gene lookup returns CDR1 LNHNV and CDR2 YYDKDF (reference sequence). Deletions cut 3 bases from V and 0 bases from J, with 9 bases between. In DNA, the CDR3 is TGTGCCACCAGCAGGTTCGACAGCTCTGGGGCCAACGTCCTGACTTTC. This gives the protein CATSRFDSSGANVLTF. Supplemented by reference TRBV15 and TRBJ2-6, the full variable domain reads DAMVIQNPRYQVTQFGKPVTLSCSQTLNHNVMYWYQQKSSQAPKLLFHYYDKDFNNEADTPDNFQSRRPNTSFCFLDIRSPGLGDTAMYLCATSRFDSSGANVLTFGAGSRLTVL.

The chain employs TRBV18 and TRBJ2-5, with D perhaps matching TRBD2 (6 bases). The CDR3 length is 16 residues. CDR1 and CDR2 (germline): KGHSH, LQKENI. V lost 3 bases to trimming and J lost 5 bases, with 19 bases between them. CDR3 amino acids: CASSPALDGAGETQYF. The CDR3 DNA reads TGTGCCAGCTCACCCGCCCTGGACGGCGCGGGGGAGACCCAGTACTTC.

This clone was observed a few times. The same CDR3 can be traced to other DNA sequences in this sample. The rearrangement links TRBV5-1 to TRBJ2-7, with D hard to call. The CDR3 extends over 13 amino acids. The germline V and J ends were trimmed by 4 bases and 1 base, with 9 bases remaining between them. Germline V gives CDR1 SGHRS, CDR2 YFSETQ. CDR3 coding DNA: TGCGCCAGCAGCCCCGGAGTTTCCTACGAGCAGTACTTC. This codes for CASSPGVSYEQYF. The complete variable domain, with remaining parts taken from reference TRBV5-1 and TRBJ2-7, reads KAGVTQTPRYLIKTRGQQVTLSCSPISGHRSVSWYQQTPGQGLQFLFEYFSETQRNKGNFPGRFSGRQFSNSRSEMNVSTLELGDSALYLCASSPGVSYEQYFGPGTRLTVT.

The CDR3, as DNA: TGTGCCAGTAGATCCTTAGGCGGGGGGCTCACCGGGGAGCTGTTTTTT. Residues: CASRSLGGGLTGELFF. The rearrangement uses TRBV19 and TRBJ2-2; TRBD2 aligns across 8 bases. The CDR3 runs to 16 residues. V shed 6 bases, J shed 4 bases, and the junction held 10 bases outside the gene matches. Germline V gene data show CDR1 as LNHDA and CDR2 as SQIVND (reference sequence).

The rearrangement joins TRBV18 to TRBJ2-3; 8 bases align to TRBD1. The CDR3 runs to 16 residues. Trimming cost V 2 bases and J 3 bases; bases outside gene matches: 7. Germline loops: CDR1 KGHSH, CDR2 LQKENI. DNA for the CDR3: TGTGCCAGCTCACCATTCGGACAGGGTGGTACAGATACGCAGTATTTT. This translates into CASSPFGQGGTDTQYF.

The DNA of the CDR3 is TGTGCCAGCAGCTTACGGAGCGGGAGCAAGAATGAGCAGTTCTTC. It yields the protein CASSLRSGSKNEQFF. The rearrangement uses TRBV7-2 and TRBJ2-1; 8 nucleotides agree with TRBD2. V lost 2 bases, J lost 7 bases, and 7 bases stayed unmatched. This CDR3 region has 15 residues. Germline CDR1 and CDR2: SGHTA and FQGNSA.

This clone has just a few counts. V gene TRBV10-1 combines with J gene TRBJ2-7, with 10 bases aligning to TRBD1. CDR3 length equals 15 residues. The germline gives CDR1 WNHNN, CDR2 SYGVQD (reference sequence). V dropped 10 bases and J dropped 3; count of bases not matched to a gene: 12. The CDR3: CATSPGRDRGYEQYF. The DNA of the CDR3 is TGCGCCACTTCACCGGGACGGGACAGGGGCTACGAGCAGTACTTC.